This TCR beta chain was obtained from a study of cytomegalovirus exposure and HLA in healthy donors (dated by TCRdb to the late 2010s). As for the study more broadly: An earlier analysis of roughly 570 of the donors reported 250 to 350 Gb of sequence data and around 110 million unique TCR beta sequences obtained from around 170 million T cells. About 300 gigabases of sequencing data and 80 million or so unique TCR sequences were included in an early release covering roughly 600 HLA-typed donors. The genetic ancestry cluster associated with self-reported Caucasian donors included around four fifths of the roughly 410 genotyped donors. The aim of the study was to test whether cataloging public T cell receptors could identify signatures of past pathogen exposure. Using immunosequencing, the study profiled T cell repertoires from 500 to 800 subjects and related those repertoires to cytomegalovirus serostatus. In addition to the first cohort of roughly 670 subjects, a separate validation cohort of 120 different subjects was used. High-throughput TCR immunosequencing, statistical association of individual TCRs with disease status, and machine learning were combined to predict cytomegalovirus infection status. To study patterns of TCR occurrence, a later analysis re-analyzed previously published TCR beta repertoires from around 670 donors and added high-resolution HLA genotyping. Rather than using new phenotypic data, the later analysis identified candidate immune exposures from TCR beta sequences and from how often those sequences occurred across donors. In an earlier analysis of around 540 of the donors, high-throughput TCR beta sequencing was used to judge whether each TCR beta V gene segment behaved as functional or pseudogenic. Donor age, sex, ethnicity and CMV serostatus were collected together with the repertoire data. A later genetic analysis took genome-wide SNP genotypes for about three fifths of the roughly 670 donors and used that subset as a discovery cohort. All discovery cohort repertoires had been generated using a single sequencing platform. HLA typing covered class I and class II loci at four-digit resolution. The number of donors typed differed by locus, with roughly 629-640 for A, B, C, DRB1 and DQB1, approximately 500 for DQA1, 600 to 610 for DPA1, and around 460 for DPB1. Roughly five DR-DQ haplotypes were handled as single units for association and clustering, since linkage in the cohort was strong. Among some 400 genotyped donors of the cohort, an average of around 240,000 unique TCR beta nucleotide sequences were sequenced per donor, around 20% of them non-productive.

General study outcomes and caveats: Across donors, most TCR sequences were observed very rarely, whereas some public TCRs were present in many individuals. Immune exposure information for the cohort was limited to CMV serostatus. The study listed approximately 160 TCR beta chains as associated with cytomegalovirus. A later genetic analysis reported fewer N-insertions in productive TCRs among donors in an Asian-associated ancestry cluster than the approximately 670-donor mean. A later analysis reported that several top co-occurrence clusters appeared linked to parvovirus B19, influenza, CMV and Epstein-Barr virus. The earlier analysis of some 540 of the donors excluded some 15 rarely observed V segments, including chromosome 9 orphons, because counts were too low. The presence/absence analyses assumed that sequencing depth was roughly uniform across donors, and that assumption may not be true. In a later analysis, around 17,000 TCR beta sequences were associated with specific HLA alleles at a false discovery rate of 0.05. In a later genetic analysis, a missense DCLRE1C variant was associated with V-gene and J-gene trimming of TCR beta chains, and the association was replicated in an independent cohort. Because the 87-base-pair reads could not distinguish some IMGT-functional V segments, including TRBV6-2 and TRBV6-3, those segments were excluded. Correlated functional status among segregating V segments might reflect linkage disequilibrium, but an unknown experimental factor could not be ruled out. In an earlier analysis of some 640 of the donors, most TCR beta V segments were observed in productive rearrangements about 87% or about 30% of the time, broadly matching IMGT annotations. The sequencing pipeline was judged likely to have produced a cluster of highly shared sequence variants as a technical artifact. Strong co-occurrence of HLA alleles, especially DR and DQ, made assigning TCR associations to individual alleles difficult. A later analysis found that TCR association rates varied across HLA loci, with DRB1 alleles showing the most associated TCRs and HLA-C alleles the fewest. According to the authors, the approach could potentially be generalized to other disease states and immunological phenotypes. In a later analysis, most CMV-associated TCR beta chains were found to appear HLA-restricted, with HLA associations seemingly driven largely by CMV exposure. A further reported finding was that TCR beta sequences accurately predicted the HLA-A and HLA-B alleles for most subjects in the first cohort. This cohort had only TCR beta chains sequenced, and the lack of alpha or paired-chain data limited which features could be detected. The classifier was reported to diagnose cytomegalovirus status with high specificity and sensitivity in both the original cohort and the validation cohort. Because HLA typing was missing for some donors at each locus, association tests included only the typed subset. In a later analysis, HLA-associated TCR beta chains were found to be more clonally expanded and to have lower generation probabilities than equally common non-associated chains. Three of the identified cytomegalovirus-associated TCR beta chains were confirmed in vitro to be specific for cytomegalovirus antigens.

The cohort consisted of 650 to 700 healthy bone marrow donors. At the time of sampling, every cohort member was nominally healthy, though immune exposures that went unrecorded were likely present. The donor was CMV seronegative and was included in the group of a few hundred seronegative cohort members. A peripheral blood sample was provided by each donor, and peripheral blood mononuclear cells were used for TCR beta sequencing. The Qiagen DNeasy Blood Extraction Kit was used to extract genomic DNA from the blood cell samples. Looking up the germline V gene (reference sequence) yields CDR1 SSHAT and CDR2 FNYEAQ. Unmatched junction bases come to 16, with V trimmed by 1 base and J by 7 bases. There are 17 amino acids in the CDR3, from cysteine to phenylalanine inclusive. Kept here is only the CDR3 DNA, which spans 51 bases and is read in frame from base 1. The library relied on the immunoSEQ multiplex PCR assay. A mixture of 60 forward primers for TCR Vbeta segments and 13 reverse primers for TCR Jbeta segments was used in the multiplex PCR. The CDR3 region of rearranged TCR beta genes was amplified from genomic DNA by a multiplex PCR assay. The amplified TCR beta libraries were sequenced on the Illumina HiSeq System as 87-base-pair reads. Regarding the original processing steps: A later analysis counted around 72 million unique TCR beta chains across the 700 or so repertoires, and approximately 11 million of these chains were shared by at least two donors. To remove PCR and sequencing errors, raw reads were error-corrected and collapsed into unique sequences using a nearest-neighbor algorithm that merged closely related sequences. Alignment of CDR3 sequences to IMGT reference sequences was used to assign V, D and J gene segments. For a sequence to be retained, a match of at least six nucleotides was required to both a V gene segment and a J gene segment. Rearrangements were called productive when the CDR3 lacked stop codons and stayed in frame with V and J; all others were non-productive. Following IMGT convention, CDR3 was defined as the stretch from the second conserved V-encoded cysteine to the conserved J-encoded phenylalanine. The earlier analysis of some 550 of the donors excluded any sequence lacking an unambiguous match to a single V gene segment. An earlier analysis of a few hundred of the donors called V segments functional above 56.7% productive rearrangements and segregating when the between-donor standard deviation exceeded 5%. A statistical classification framework was developed to diagnose cytomegalovirus status using the catalog of TCR beta chain sequences. In a later analysis, V and J genes were assigned by comparing TCR nucleotide sequences against IMGT/GENE-DB human TR gene sequences. In a later analysis, CDR3 sequences and most-parsimonious VDJ recombination scenarios were assigned using the TCRdist pipeline. In a later analysis, every TCR beta chain was defined by the combination of its CDR3 amino acid sequence and its V-gene family, and reads without a unique V-gene family were dropped. As a way to deal with suspected cross-contamination and a sequencing artifact, a later analysis dropped hundreds of nucleotide sequences that were highly shared and had low generation probability. A later analysis calculated a clonal expansion index for each public chain from normalized within-repertoire ranks of inferred template counts. A later analysis computed generation probabilities with a VDJ recombination model fitted to out-of-frame rearrangements, and checked the results against IGoR. In a later analysis, TCR-TCR, TCR-HLA and TCR-CMV co-occurrence was scored with hypergeometric tests, and a repertoire-size bias correction was applied to TCR pairs. In a later analysis, false discovery rates were estimated by permuting HLA or CMV assignments 20 times. In a later analysis, co-occurring TCRs were grouped using DBSCAN, and TCRdist sequence similarity was added for clustering within HLA-allele-positive subsets. Repertoires with fewer than 30,000 or more than 120,000 public chains, plus five repertoires with anomalous nucleotide sharing, were excluded from co-occurrence clustering. TCRdb mirrors the immuneACCESS table, restricted to in-frame sequences. Some clones are absent from its copies; in checked studies, under half trace to an unresolved V gene, and the reason for the others is unknown. V, J and clone size are those of that table, while D and trimming were read from the DNA. Across this sample there are 130,000 or so clones, with roughly 74% seen only once. The ten largest clones take up 2.5% to 4% of the sample.

This clone was seen a few times. Its recognized antigen is unknown. Base quality data are lacking; no much larger clone is found one base away. What was sequenced was PBMCs. The source of this sequence is a middle-aged man in good health and CMV-seronegative. Recombination joined TRBV7-7 with TRBJ2-7; 7 middle bases align to TRBD1. The sequence in DNA is TGTGCCAGCAGCTTAGTGGAAAGGGCAGGGGGTTCGGGTGAGCAGTACTTC. It translates to CASSLVERAGGSGEQYF.